A selection of T cell receptor beta chains follows, all from one sample in a study of shared clonotypes between healthy human individuals. Repertoires were generated with immunoSEQ multiplex PCR, while TCRdb's copy carries only in-frame clones and drops some. The sample carries about 2 million clones, roughly 96% recorded once. The sequencing input was naive CD4+ T cells sorted from blood. These receptor sequences come from a man aged 18 to 35 in good health. Each CDR3 is given with its conserved first and last residue. D genes are given only for firm matches. Clone size, where shown, is once, few, many, or a class for clones that have expanded.

J | D | size | V | DNA | CDR3
TRBJ2-7 | NA | once | TRBV5-6 | TGTGCCAGCAGCGCGGCGTTTGTATTGATCGGCGAGCAGTACTTC | CASSAAFVLIGEQYF
TRBJ1-1 | TRBD1 | once | TRBV19 | TGTGCCAGTAGTGACGGAGGGACAGGGGGCCGGACTTTCTTT | CASSDGGTGGRTFF
TRBJ2-5 | TRBD1 | once | TRBV29-1 | TGCAGCGTTGAGTTGGGGACAGGGGGCTGGCAAGAGACCCAGTACTTC | CSVELGTGGWQETQYF
TRBJ2-7 | TRBD1 | NA | TRBV29-1 | TGCAGCGTTGGGGACAGGGGCCTCCACGAGCAGTACTTC | CSVGDRGLHEQYF
TRBJ2-7 | TRBD2 | NA | TRBV28 | TGTGCCAGCAGTTTGAAGTTTCGGCTAGCGGGGGCGCCCAGCTCCTACGAGCAGTACTTC | CASSLKFRLAGAPSSYEQYF
TRBJ2-1 | NA | NA | TRBV6-5 | TGTGCCAGCAGTCGGACCTACAATGAGCAGTTCTTC | CASSRTYNEQFF
TRBJ2-7 | TRBD1 | NA | TRBV7-2 | TGTGCCAGCAGCTTAGCATCGGGACAGGGCTACGAGCAGTACTTC | CASSLASGQGYEQYF
TRBJ2-7 | TRBD1 | NA | TRBV7-8 | TGTGCCAGCAGCCAAAGGGACAGCTCCTACGAGCAGTACTTC | CASSQRDSSYEQYF
TRBJ2-7 | NA | NA | TRBV7-2 | TGTGCCAGCAGCCTGACTTACGAGCAGTACTTC | CASSLTYEQYF
TRBJ2-3 | NA | NA | TRBV18 | TGTGCCAGCTCCGGATCGGAGCTCGGGCAGTATTTT | CASSGSELGQYF
TRBJ2-5 | NA | NA | TRBV10-2 | TGCGCCAGCACTTCTCCGGCCGCCTCGGAGACCCAGTACTTC | CASTSPAASETQYF
TRBJ2-7 | TRBD2 | NA | TRBV30 | TGTGCCTGGAGTGTTAGCGGGGGGTCCTACGAGCAGTACTTC | CAWSVSGGSYEQYF
TRBJ2-2 | NA | NA | TRBV6-1 | TGTGCCAGCAGTGGGGTAGGGTATACCGGGGAGCTGTTTTTT | CASSGVGYTGELFF
TRBJ2-6 | NA | once | TRBV5-8 | TGTGCCAGCAGCTCGGGTGGTGGGGCCAACGTCCTGACTTTC | CASSSGGGANVLTF
TRBJ2-7 | TRBD1 | many | TRBV19 | TGTGCCAGTAGTATTGGGACAGGGGTTAGCGAGCAGTACTTC | CASSIGTGVSEQYF
TRBJ2-6 | NA | once | TRBV6-5 | TGTGCCAGCAGTGCAGGGACATCCGGGGCCAACGTCCTGACTTTC | CASSAGTSGANVLTF
TRBJ2-1 | NA | NA | TRBV9 | TGTGCCAGCAGCGTAGAGAGAGAGGGAAGGAATGAGCAGTTCTTC | CASSVEREGRNEQFF
TRBJ1-6 | NA | NA | TRBV11-2 | TGTGCCAGCAGCTTAATCATCCCGGGACCGTCAAGGGACTCACCCCTCCACTTT | CASSLIIPGPSRDSPLHF
TRBJ1-1 | NA | once | TRBV29-1 | TGCAGCGTTGAAGGGCTGGGGAGAGGACAGATGAACACTGAAGCTTTCTTT | CSVEGLGRGQMNTEAFF
TRBJ2-3 | NA | NA | TRBV7-2 | TGTGCCAGCAGCTTAGCGGGGCAGCGCACAGATACGCAGTATTTT | CASSLAGQRTDTQYF
TRBJ2-2 | NA | NA | TRBV19 | TGTGCCAGTAGTATGTGGATTCACACCGGGGAGCTGTTTTTT | CASSMWIHTGELFF
TRBJ1-5 | NA | NA | TRBV30 | TGTGCCTGGACCAGGGACAATCAGCCCCAGCATTTT | CAWTRDNQPQHF
TRBJ2-7 | TRBD1 | NA | TRBV5-1 | TGCGCCAGCAGTCGAACAGGGGCCCCCTACGAGCAGTACTTC | CASSRTGAPYEQYF
TRBJ2-1 | NA | NA | TRBV5-1 | TGCGCCAGCAGCTTGCAGACAGGCGCCTACAATGAGCAGTTCTTC | CASSLQTGAYNEQFF
TRBJ1-1 | NA | NA | TRBV15 | TGTGCCACCAGCAGAGATCGAGGGACCACTGAAGCTTTCTTT | CATSRDRGTTEAFF
TRBJ2-3 | NA | NA | TRBV2 | TGTGCCAGCAGTCTACCAGTGGCGGATACGCAGTATTTT | CASSLPVADTQYF
TRBJ1-5 | NA | NA | TRBV25-1 | TGTGCCAGTAAAGGGGCATATAGCAATCAGCCCCAGCATTTT | CASKGAYSNQPQHF
TRBJ2-2 | NA | NA | TRBV7-2 | TGTGCCAGCAGCTTAGCCGCCCGAGGGAACACCGGGGAGCTGTTTTTT | CASSLAARGNTGELFF
TRBJ2-1 | TRBD2 | NA | TRBV28 | TGTGCCAGCAGTCATCCGGGACTAGCGGTGCGGGCTAGCTCCTACAATGAGCAGTTCTTC | CASSHPGLAVRASSYNEQFF
TRBJ2-1 | NA | NA | TRBV10-1 | TGCGCCAGCAGAAGAATACCGGGACGGAAGGACAATGAGCAGTTCTTC | CASRRIPGRKDNEQFF
TRBJ2-2 | TRBD2 | NA | TRBV7-9 | TGTGCCAGCAGTTTCGGGACTAGCGGGAGGGCGAACACCGGGGAGCTGTTTTTT | CASSFGTSGRANTGELFF
TRBJ2-7 | NA | NA | TRBV5-1 | TGCGCCAGCAGCCAAATAGACACTGTAGAGCAGTACTTC | CASSQIDTVEQYF
TRBJ2-2 | NA | NA | TRBV29-1 | TGCTCGGCGGGTCTTGGGACCGGGGAGCTGTTTTTT | CSAGLGTGELFF
TRBJ1-1 | NA | NA | TRBV18 | TGTGCCAGCTCACCACCGGCGGGGATTGAAGCTTTCTTT | CASSPPAGIEAFF
TRBJ2-3 | NA | NA | TRBV20-1 | TGCAGTGCTCCGCGGTTAGATACGCAGTATTTT | CSAPRLDTQYF
TRBJ2-5 | NA | once | TRBV30 | TGTGCCTGGACCCAATCCCCTCAGCAAGAGACCCAGTACTTC | CAWTQSPQQETQYF
TRBJ1-4 | NA | NA | TRBV19 | TGTGCCAGTAGTACGATTAATGAAAAACTGTTTTTT | CASSTINEKLFF
TRBJ2-7 | NA | NA | TRBV18 | TGTGCCAGCTCACCACCATCCAAGAATTACGAGCAGTACTTC | CASSPPSKNYEQYF
TRBJ2-1 | NA | NA | TRBV10-3 | TGTGCCATCGGGTCCCTAACACCCAATGAGCAGTTCTTC | CAIGSLTPNEQFF
TRBJ2-3 | NA | NA | TRBV20-1 | TGCAGTGCCCTTCGGCGAGATACGCAGTATTTT | CSALRRDTQYF
TRBJ1-2 | TRBD1 | NA | TRBV18 | TGTGCCAGCTCAGAACAGGGGGCTCCCTTGTACTATGGCTACACCTTC | CASSEQGAPLYYGYTF